These T cell receptor beta chains were read from a single sample in a study of identical twins. TCRdb analysed the 5' RACE reads with MiXCR anew, one entry per CDR3 protein. Of around 530,000 distinct CDR3 sequences in the sample, 13% to 15% were seen once. The same specimen was also included in a second study, on yellow fever vaccine responses in identical twins.

The specimen was CD4+ T cells sorted from blood. These receptors all stem from a woman younger than 35 in good health. Each CDR3 is given without its conserved first and last residue. Fields, in order: D gene, V gene, J gene, CDR3 protein. A D gene is named only where the DNA matches it firmly.

NA	TRBV6-5	TRBJ2-5	ASSYSGQKAGETQY
NA	TRBV29-1	TRBJ2-3	SVSGVFPPLHSTDTQY
TRBD2	TRBV29-1	TRBJ2-2	SAVAGDIDAGELF
TRBD2	TRBV20-1	TRBJ2-2	SAVSGTSGSTGELF
TRBD1	TRBV5-1	TRBJ1-1	ASSTALGTGGEAF
NA	TRBV7-6	TRBJ2-5	ASSLGPSVVQETQY
TRBD2	TRBV6-5	TRBJ2-3	ASSYSRLAGGGDTQY
NA	TRBV5-1	TRBJ1-1	ASSLGATGKNTEAF
NA	TRBV5-1	TRBJ1-1	ASSQDGVVTEAF
NA	TRBV27	TRBJ2-1	ASSQAGPYNEQF
TRBD2	TRBV10-3	TRBJ2-3	AISDGRGGPAQY
NA	TRBV25-1	TRBJ2-1	ASSDHGLLNEQF
NA	TRBV12-3/TRBV12-4	TRBJ2-1	ASSLVGREQF
NA	TRBV5-1	TRBJ2-3	ASSLTGMGTDTQY
TRBD2	TRBV5-1	TRBJ2-3	ASSWGSSGSSTDTQY
TRBD2	TRBV24-1	TRBJ2-5	ATGSDTPGLAGGLGETQY
TRBD1	TRBV20-1	TRBJ1-1	SAGQGVEAF
NA	TRBV29-1	TRBJ1-1	SVEEHSMNTEAF
NA	TRBV5-6	TRBJ2-2	ASSLDTLAWELF
NA	TRBV6-5	TRBJ2-7	ASSYGSGTSYEQY
NA	TRBV4-2	TRBJ2-1	ASSQENPAGGQF
TRBD2	TRBV5-1	TRBJ2-3	ASSLSVTSPSTDTQY
TRBD2	TRBV4-1	TRBJ2-3	ASSPGLGEPQY
TRBD1	TRBV9	TRBJ2-5	ASSVDWTGSGTQY
NA	TRBV5-1	TRBJ2-1	ASSLGGYNDGQF
NA	TRBV20-1	TRBJ2-3	SASHTSTDTQY
NA	TRBV10-3	TRBJ2-3	AISNRDLPTDTQY
NA	TRBV27	TRBJ2-1	ASSVLASSYNEQF
TRBD1	TRBV5-5	TRBJ2-1	ASSRDRGQYNEQF
TRBD2	TRBV7-9	TRBJ2-2	ASSLGSGPTGELF
NA	TRBV28	TRBJ2-2	ASRGAVTGELF
NA	TRBV5-1	TRBJ2-1	ASSLASTVNEQF
TRBD2	TRBV11-2	TRBJ2-2	ASSWGLAGVTGELF
TRBD2	TRBV2	TRBJ2-7	ASSSLLAGDYEQY
TRBD2	TRBV28	TRBJ2-4	ASSFAGGAKNIQY
TRBD2	TRBV29-1	TRBJ2-1	SVDPYLSGGPYNEQF
NA	TRBV15	TRBJ2-3	ATSRVSSTDTQY
TRBD2	TRBV6-1	TRBJ2-7	ASRPSGTKDEQY
TRBD2	TRBV3-1	TRBJ2-3	ASSQLKTSGTGDTQY
TRBD2	TRBV20-1	TRBJ2-7	SALGTSGRSSYEQY
TRBD2	TRBV18	TRBJ2-7	ASSPISGGERY
NA	TRBV2	TRBJ1-6	ASSQRTAADSPLH
TRBD1	TRBV28	TRBJ1-4	ASSLLPTGVAEKLF
TRBD1	TRBV6-1	TRBJ2-7	ASSDPGQPYEQY
NA	TRBV20-1	TRBJ2-4	SARPATGKNIQY
TRBD1	TRBV18	TRBJ2-2	ASSQRQGTNTGELF
TRBD1	TRBV5-1	TRBJ2-3	ASSLTTGVNTDTQY
NA	TRBV27	TRBJ1-5	ASGGGGGQPQH
NA	TRBV4-2	TRBJ2-5	ASSQALGSETQY
TRBD1	TRBV14	TRBJ1-4	ASSPGDRVNEKLF
TRBD2	TRBV5-1	TRBJ2-3	ASSYGLAGATRDTDTQY
TRBD1	TRBV20-1	TRBJ1-5	SARRQGTDNQPQH
TRBD2	TRBV6-1	TRBJ2-2	ASAGASGSTNTGELF
NA	TRBV24-1	TRBJ2-1	ATSDSSLPGTSQF
TRBD1	TRBV5-1	TRBJ1-1	ASSQRTGENTEAF